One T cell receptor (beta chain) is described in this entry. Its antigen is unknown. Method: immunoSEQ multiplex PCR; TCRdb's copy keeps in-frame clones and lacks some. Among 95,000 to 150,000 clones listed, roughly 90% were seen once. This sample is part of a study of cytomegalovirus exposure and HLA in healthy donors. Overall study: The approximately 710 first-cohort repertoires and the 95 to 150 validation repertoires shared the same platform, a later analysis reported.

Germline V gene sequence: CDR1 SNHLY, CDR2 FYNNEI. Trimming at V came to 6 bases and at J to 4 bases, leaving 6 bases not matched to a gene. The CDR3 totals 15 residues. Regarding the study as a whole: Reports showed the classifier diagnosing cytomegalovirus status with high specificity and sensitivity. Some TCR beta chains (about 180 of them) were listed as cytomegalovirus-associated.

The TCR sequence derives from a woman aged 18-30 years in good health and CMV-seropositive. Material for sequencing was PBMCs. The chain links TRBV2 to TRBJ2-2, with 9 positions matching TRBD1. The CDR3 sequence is CASRKGQGPTGELFF. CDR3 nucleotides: TGTGCCAGCAGGAAGGGACAGGGTCCCACCGGGGAGCTGTTTTTT.